This TCR beta chain was sequenced in a study of T-cell reconstitution after alpha-beta-depleted transplantation in children. The study, taken as a whole, reports: It was newly produced T cells that mostly accounted for T-cell counts and diversity one year after transplant. Reported findings indicate that, about two months after transplant, alpha-beta T cells came from several hundred expanded clones, which were derived from non-depleted graft cells.

Germline CDR1 reads SNHLY; CDR2 reads FYNNEI. V was cut by 1 base and J by 3 bases, with 4 bases left in between. This CDR3 has 13 amino acids. Construction of the TCRbeta library involved unique molecular identifiers. One entry per CDR3 protein results from TCRdb running MiXCR on the PCR reads. The repertoire holds about 110,000 distinct CDR3 sequences, with about 6.4% as singletons. This clonotype was detected only a few times. Its matching antigen is unknown. The clonotype originates from a male patient between 2 and 10 years old who had a stem cell transplant for acute lymphoblastic leukemia, so the T cells may come from the graft donor. The chain employs TRBV2 and TRBJ2-1, with no clear D. The source was PBMCs, mostly from graft donor cells, collected 360 days after TCRalphabeta/CD19-depleted stem cell transplant. CDR3 in DNA: TGTGCCAGCAGTGAAGGAGTCTACAATGAGCAGTTCTTC. Its protein is CASSEGVYNEQFF.